The 2 T cell receptor beta chains given below trace back to one sample, sequenced in a study of shared clonotypes between healthy human individuals. The data were produced by immunoSEQ multiplex PCR, yet TCRdb's version contains in-frame clones alone and is incomplete. The data hold about 2 million clones, with roughly 95% observed a single time. CD45RO-negative, CCR7-selected cells formed the naive CD8 fraction, which excluded terminally differentiated effector memory CD45RA+ cells. Material for sequencing was naive CD8+ T cells sorted from blood. Receptors were obtained from a man in his late teens or twenties in good health.

CDR3 nucleotide sequence: TGTGCCAGCAGCCCTGACCGTTTACCCTCCTACGAGCAGTACTTC. This gives the protein CASSPDRLPSYEQYF. J is TRBJ2-7 and V is TRBV11-2; the D is unclear. CDR1 and CDR2 from the germline V gene are SGHAT and FQNNGV. The length of the CDR3 is 15 residues. V gave up 5 bases and J gave up 0 bases, with 14 bases separating them. Filled out from reference TRBV11-2 and TRBJ2-7, the complete variable domain reads EAGVAQSPRYKIIEKRQSVAFWCNPISGHATLYWYQQILGQGPKLLIQFQNNGVVDDSQLPKDRFSAERLKGVDSTLKIQPAKLEDSAVYLCASSPDRLPSYEQYFGPGTRLTVT.

The V gene is TRBV27, the J gene TRBJ2-7; D possibly uses TRBD1 or TRBD2 (5 bases each). Trimming left V 2 bases short and J 1 base short, with 12 bases between. Germline V CDR1 and CDR2: MNHEY, SMNVEV (reference sequence). The CDR3 loop spans 15 amino acids. CDR3 sequence: CASSLTGTLSYEQYF. As DNA, the CDR3 is TGTGCCAGCAGTTTAACCGGGACGCTGTCCTACGAGCAGTACTTC.